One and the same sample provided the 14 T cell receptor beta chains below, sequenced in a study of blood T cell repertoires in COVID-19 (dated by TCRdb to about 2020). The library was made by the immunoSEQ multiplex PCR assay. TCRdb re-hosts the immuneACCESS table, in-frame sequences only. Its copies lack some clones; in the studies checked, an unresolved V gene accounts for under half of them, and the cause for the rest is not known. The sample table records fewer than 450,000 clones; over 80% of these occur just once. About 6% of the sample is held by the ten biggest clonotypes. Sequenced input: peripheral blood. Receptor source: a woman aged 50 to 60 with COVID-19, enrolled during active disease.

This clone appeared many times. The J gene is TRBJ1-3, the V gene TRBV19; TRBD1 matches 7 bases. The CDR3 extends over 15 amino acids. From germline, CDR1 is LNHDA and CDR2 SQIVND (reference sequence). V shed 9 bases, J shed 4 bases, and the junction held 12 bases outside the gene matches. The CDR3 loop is CASMDRSTPGNTIYF. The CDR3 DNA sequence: TGTGCCAGCATGGACAGGTCAACCCCCGGAAACACCATATATTTT. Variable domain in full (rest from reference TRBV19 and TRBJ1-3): DGGITQSPKYLFRKEGQNVTLSCEQNLNHDAMYWYRQDPGQGLRLIYYSQIVNDFQKGDIAEGYSVSREKKESFPLTVTSAQKNPTAFYLCASMDRSTPGNTIYFGEGSWLTVV.

The CDR3 sequence is CASSQERAVDTEAFF. DNA of the CDR3: TGCGCCAGCAGCCAAGAGAGGGCAGTGGACACTGAAGCTTTCTTT. The chain uses TRBV4-3 and TRBJ1-1; no clear D. The V gene's germline CDR1 is LGHNA and CDR2 YSLEER. With 0 bases removed from V and 3 bases from J, the gap between germline ends came to 11 bases. The CDR3 loop spans 15 amino acids.

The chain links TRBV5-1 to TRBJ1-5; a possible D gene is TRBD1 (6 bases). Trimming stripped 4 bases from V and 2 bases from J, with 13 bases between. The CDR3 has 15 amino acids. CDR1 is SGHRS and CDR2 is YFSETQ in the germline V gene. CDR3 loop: CASSLTGAGNQPQHF. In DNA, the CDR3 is TGCGCCAGCAGCCTGACAGGAGCGGGCAATCAGCCCCAGCATTTT.

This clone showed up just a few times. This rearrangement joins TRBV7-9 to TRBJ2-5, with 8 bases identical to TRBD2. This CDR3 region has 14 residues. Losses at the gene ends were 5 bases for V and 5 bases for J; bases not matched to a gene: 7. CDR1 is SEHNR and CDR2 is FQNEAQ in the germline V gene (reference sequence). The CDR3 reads CASSEPGLGETQYF. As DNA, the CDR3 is TGTGCCAGCAGCGAACCGGGACTAGGGGAGACCCAGTACTTC.

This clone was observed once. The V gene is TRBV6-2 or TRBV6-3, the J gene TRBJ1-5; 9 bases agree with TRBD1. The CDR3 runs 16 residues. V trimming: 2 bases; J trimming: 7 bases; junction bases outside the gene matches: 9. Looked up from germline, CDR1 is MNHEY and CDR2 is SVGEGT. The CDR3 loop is CASSYGPGQGGQPQHF. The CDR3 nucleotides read TGTGCCAGCAGTTACGGACCGGGACAGGGAGGACAGCCCCAGCATTTT.

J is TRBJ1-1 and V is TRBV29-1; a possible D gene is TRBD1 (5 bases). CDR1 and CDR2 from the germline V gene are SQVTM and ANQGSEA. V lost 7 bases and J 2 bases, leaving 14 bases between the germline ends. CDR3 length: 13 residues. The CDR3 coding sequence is TGCAGCGCTGGGGCAGGGAAAAACACTGAAGCTTTCTTT. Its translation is CSAGAGKNTEAFF.

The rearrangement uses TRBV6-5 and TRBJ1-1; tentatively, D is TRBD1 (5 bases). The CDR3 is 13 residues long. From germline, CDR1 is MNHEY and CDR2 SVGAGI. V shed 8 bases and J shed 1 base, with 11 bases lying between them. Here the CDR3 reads CASWRGQNTEAFF. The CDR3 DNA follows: TGTGCCAGCTGGCGGGGCCAGAACACTGAAGCTTTCTTT.

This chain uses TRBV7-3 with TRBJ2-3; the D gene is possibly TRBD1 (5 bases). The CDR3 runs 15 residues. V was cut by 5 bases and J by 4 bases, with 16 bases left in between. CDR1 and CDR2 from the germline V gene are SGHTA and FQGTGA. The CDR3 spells CASSPFSQGADTQYF. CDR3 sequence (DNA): TGTGCCAGCAGCCCATTTAGCCAGGGCGCAGATACGCAGTATTTT.

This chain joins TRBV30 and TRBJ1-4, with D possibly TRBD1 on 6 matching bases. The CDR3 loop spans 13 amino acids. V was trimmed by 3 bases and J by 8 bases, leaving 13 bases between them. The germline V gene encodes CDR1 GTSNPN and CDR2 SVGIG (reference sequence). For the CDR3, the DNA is TGTGCCTGGAGACAGGGAGAGGGAGAAAAACTGTTTTTT. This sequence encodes CAWRQGEGEKLFF.

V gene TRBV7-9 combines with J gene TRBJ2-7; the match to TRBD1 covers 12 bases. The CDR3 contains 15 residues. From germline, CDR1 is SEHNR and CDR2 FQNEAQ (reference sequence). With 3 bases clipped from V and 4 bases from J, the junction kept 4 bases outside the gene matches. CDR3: CASSFGTGGFYEQYF. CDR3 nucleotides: TGTGCCAGCAGCTTTGGGACAGGGGGCTTTTACGAGCAGTACTTC.

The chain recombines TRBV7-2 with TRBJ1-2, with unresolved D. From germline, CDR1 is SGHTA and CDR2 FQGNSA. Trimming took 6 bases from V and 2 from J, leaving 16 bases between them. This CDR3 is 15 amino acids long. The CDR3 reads CASSLNSRGNYGYTF. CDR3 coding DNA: TGTGCCAGCAGTCTGAACTCCCGAGGGAACTATGGCTACACCTTC. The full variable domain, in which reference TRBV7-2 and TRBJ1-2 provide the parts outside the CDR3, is GAGVSQSPSNKVTEKGKDVELRCDPISGHTALYWYRQSLGQGLEFLIYFQGNSAPDKSGLPSDRFSAERTGGSVSTLTIQRTQQEDSAVYLCASSLNSRGNYGYTFGSGTRLTVV.

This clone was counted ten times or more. The CDR3 DNA is TGCGCCAGCAGTGAGCAGAAGAACACTGAAGCTTTCTTT. It is translated as CASSEQKNTEAFF. The gene calls are TRBV10-1 and TRBJ1-1; D not certain. The CDR3 length is 13 residues. Between the trimmed V and J ends, which lost 2 bases and 1 base, there was a span of 5 bases. The germline CDR1 and CDR2 sequences are WNHNN and SYGVQD (reference sequence).

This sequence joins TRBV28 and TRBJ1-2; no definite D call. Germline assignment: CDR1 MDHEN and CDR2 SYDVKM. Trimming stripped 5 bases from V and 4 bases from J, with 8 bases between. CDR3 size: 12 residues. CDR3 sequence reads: CASSVGSYGYTF. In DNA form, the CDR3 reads TGTGCCAGCAGTGTAGGGAGCTATGGCTACACCTTC.

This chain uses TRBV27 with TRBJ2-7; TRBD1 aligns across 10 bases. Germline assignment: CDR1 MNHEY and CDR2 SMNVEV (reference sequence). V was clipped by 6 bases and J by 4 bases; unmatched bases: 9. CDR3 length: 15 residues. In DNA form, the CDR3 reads TGTGCCAGCAGCCCACGGTCGGGACAGGGGTACGAGCAGTACTTC. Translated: CASSPRSGQGYEQYF.